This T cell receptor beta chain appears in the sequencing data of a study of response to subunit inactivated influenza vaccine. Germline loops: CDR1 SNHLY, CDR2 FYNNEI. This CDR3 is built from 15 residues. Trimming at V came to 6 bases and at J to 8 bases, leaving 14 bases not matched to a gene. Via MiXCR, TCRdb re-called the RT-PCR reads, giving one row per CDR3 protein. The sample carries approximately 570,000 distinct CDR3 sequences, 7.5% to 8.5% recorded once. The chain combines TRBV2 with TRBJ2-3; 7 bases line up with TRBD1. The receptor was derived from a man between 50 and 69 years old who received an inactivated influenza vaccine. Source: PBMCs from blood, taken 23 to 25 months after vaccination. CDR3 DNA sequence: TGTGCCAGCAGACAGGGGACATCGACTGGAGTTACGCAGTATTTT. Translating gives CASRQGTSTGVTQYF.